What follows describes a single T cell receptor beta chain. These data belong to a study of control samples from healthy donors and cancer patients. Measured with immunoSEQ multiplex PCR; TCRdb has only the in-frame clones, and not every one. The table includes under 200,000 clones, nearly 96% detected once. V lost 2 bases, J lost 2 bases, and 0 bases stayed unmatched. This CDR3 has 14 amino acids. Germline CDR1 and CDR2: MDHEN and SYDVKM. The receptor was isolated from a woman aged 25 to 39 in good health. The V gene is TRBV28, the J gene TRBJ1-5, with 7 bases lining up with TRBD1. The sample taken for sequencing was blood. CDR3 DNA sequence: TGTGCCAGCAGTTTAACAGGGGGCAATCAGCCCCAGCATTTT. This encodes CASSLTGGNQPQHF.